The table lists the clone carrying this T cell receptor (beta chain) with a few counts. Its antigen is undetermined. Methods used by the authors: ImmunoSEQ sequences covered only the junction and lacked quality scores; filtering therefore differed. Clones were read by immunoSEQ multiplex PCR, and TCRdb kept only the in-frame ones, dropping some. The V and J calls and clone size were taken over from that table, and D and trimming were inferred from the DNA. The sample has about 1.9 million clones; about 94% are singletons. The CDR3 sequence is 14 residues long. The V end lost 6 bases, the J end lost 9 bases, and 18 bases lay between the germline ends. CDR1 MNHEY and CDR2 SVGAGI come from the germline V gene. Naive CD8 cells comprised CD45RO-negative, CCR7-positively selected cells, excluding terminally differentiated effector memory CD45RA+ cells. This specimen comes from a study of shared clonotypes between healthy human individuals. Overall study context: Those who served as donors were a couple of women and a few men between the ages of 18 and 49.

Study observations and caveats: Some clonotypes were shared by all four sorted-subset donors, while others were not shared. The non-shared ones had lower generation probabilities than the shared ones. The study generally estimated greater richness for naive than memory subsets.

The specimen was naive CD8+ T cells from PBMCs. The receptor's source is a man between 18 and 35 years old in good health. Some clones in this sample may be carry-over from other donors' samples. The chain carries TRBV6-5 and TRBJ2-1; D is tentatively TRBD1 or TRBD2 (6 bases each). This CDR3 reads CASSGPAGGSEQFF. The CDR3 region has the DNA TGTGCCAGCAGCGGCCCCGCCGGGGGCAGTGAGCAGTTCTTC.